This T cell receptor beta chain stems from a study of Graves' ophthalmopathy and Graves' hyperthyroidism. A word on this clonotype: Its antigen is still unknown.

CDR3 regions of TCR beta were amplified from RNA transcripts. First-round RT-PCR used HTBI primers; second-round multiplex PCR followed. Using its own MiXCR run on the multiplex PCR reads, TCRdb lists one record per CDR3 protein. The sample yields about 1.2 million distinct CDR3 sequences, 35% to 45% seen once. Broader study findings: Researchers report that a 13-signature model separated ophthalmopathy from stable hyperthyroidism, posting 87.88% sensitivity and roughly 83% specificity.

Diagnosis relied on clinical symptoms, serum thyroxine, TRAb, thyroid ultrasound and orbital computed tomography. The receptor's source is an adult man with Graves' hyperthyroidism. The sequenced material came from peripheral blood or thyroid tissue (not recorded which).

Here the CDR3 reads CASSPGGTSGIGGELFF. DNA of the CDR3: TGTGCCAGCAGCCCAGGAGGGACTAGCGGGATAGGCGGGGAGCTGTTTTTT. The genes are TRBV9 and TRBJ2-2, with 13 bases that match TRBD2. The CDR3 consists of 17 residues. After removal of 4 bases from V and 7 bases from J, the junction contained 10 bases not matched to a gene. Germline CDR1 and CDR2: SGDLS and YYNGEE.